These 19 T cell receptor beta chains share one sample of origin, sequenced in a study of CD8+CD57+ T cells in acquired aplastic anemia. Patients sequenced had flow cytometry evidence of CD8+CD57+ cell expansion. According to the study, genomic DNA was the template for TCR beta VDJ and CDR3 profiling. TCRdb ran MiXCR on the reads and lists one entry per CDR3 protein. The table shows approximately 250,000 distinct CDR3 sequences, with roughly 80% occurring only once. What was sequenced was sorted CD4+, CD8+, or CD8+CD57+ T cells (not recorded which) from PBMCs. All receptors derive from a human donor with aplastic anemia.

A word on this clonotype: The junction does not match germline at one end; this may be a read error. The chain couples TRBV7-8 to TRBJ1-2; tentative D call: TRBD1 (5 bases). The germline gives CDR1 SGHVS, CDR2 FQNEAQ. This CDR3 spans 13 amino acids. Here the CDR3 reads CASSLAGGRGKTF. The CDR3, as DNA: TGTGCCAGCAGCTTAGCTGGGGGTCGCGGTAAGACGTTC.

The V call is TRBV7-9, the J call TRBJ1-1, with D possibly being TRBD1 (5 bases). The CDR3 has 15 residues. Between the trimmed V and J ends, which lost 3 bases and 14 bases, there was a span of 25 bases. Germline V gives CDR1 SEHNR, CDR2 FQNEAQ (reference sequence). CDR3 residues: CASSFERSGGTEEFF. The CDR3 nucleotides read TGTGCCAGCAGCTTTGAAAGAAGCGGGGGGACTGAAGAGTTCTTT.

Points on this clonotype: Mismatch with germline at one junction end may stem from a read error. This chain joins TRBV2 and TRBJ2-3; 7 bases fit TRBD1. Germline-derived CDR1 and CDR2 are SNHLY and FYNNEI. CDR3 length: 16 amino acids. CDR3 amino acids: CASSQGVGNGQDEQFF. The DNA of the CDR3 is TGTGCCAGCAGCCAGGGGGTCGGAAACGGTCAGGATGAGCAGTTTTTT.

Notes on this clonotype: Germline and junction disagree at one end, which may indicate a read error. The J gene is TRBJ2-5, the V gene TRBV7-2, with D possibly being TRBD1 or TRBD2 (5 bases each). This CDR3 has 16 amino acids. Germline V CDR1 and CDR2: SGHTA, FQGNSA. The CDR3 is CASSQEQTSGGGTQYF. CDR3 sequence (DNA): TGCGCCAGCAGCCAAGAACAGACCAGCGGTGGGGGGACCCAGTACTTC.

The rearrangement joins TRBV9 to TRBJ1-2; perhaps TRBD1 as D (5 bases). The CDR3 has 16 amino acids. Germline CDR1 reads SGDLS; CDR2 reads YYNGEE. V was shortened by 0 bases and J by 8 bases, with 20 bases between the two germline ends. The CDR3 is CASSVETTGEQYGYTF. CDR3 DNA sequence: TGTGCCAGCAGCGTAGAGACCACGGGGGAGCAGTACGGCTACACCTTC.

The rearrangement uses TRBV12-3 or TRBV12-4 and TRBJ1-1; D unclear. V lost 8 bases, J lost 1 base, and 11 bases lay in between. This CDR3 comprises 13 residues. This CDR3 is CASRSQANTEAFF. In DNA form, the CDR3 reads TGTGCCAGCCGATCCCAGGCGAACACTGAAGCTTTCTTT.

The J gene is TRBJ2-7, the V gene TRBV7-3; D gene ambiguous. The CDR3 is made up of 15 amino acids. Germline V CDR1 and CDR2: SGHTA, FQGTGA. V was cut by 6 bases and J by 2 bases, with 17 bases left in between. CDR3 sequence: CASSSPPDSAYEQYF. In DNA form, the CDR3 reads TGTGCCAGCAGTTCACCACCCGACTCAGCCTACGAGCAGTACTTC.

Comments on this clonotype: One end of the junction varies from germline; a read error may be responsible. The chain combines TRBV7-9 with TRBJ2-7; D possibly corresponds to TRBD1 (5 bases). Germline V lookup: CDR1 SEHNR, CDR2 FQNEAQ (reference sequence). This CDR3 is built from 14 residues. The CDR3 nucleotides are TGTGCCAGCAGCTCTGGCAGGGTAGGCTACGCGCAGTACTTC. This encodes CASSSGRVGYAQYF.

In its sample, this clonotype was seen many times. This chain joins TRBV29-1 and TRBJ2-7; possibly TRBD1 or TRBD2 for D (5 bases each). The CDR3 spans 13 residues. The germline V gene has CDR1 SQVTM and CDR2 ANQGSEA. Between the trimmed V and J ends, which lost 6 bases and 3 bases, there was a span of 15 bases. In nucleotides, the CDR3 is TGCAGCGTCCAGGGACCTATGGGCTACGAGCAGTACTTC. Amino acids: CSVQGPMGYEQYF.

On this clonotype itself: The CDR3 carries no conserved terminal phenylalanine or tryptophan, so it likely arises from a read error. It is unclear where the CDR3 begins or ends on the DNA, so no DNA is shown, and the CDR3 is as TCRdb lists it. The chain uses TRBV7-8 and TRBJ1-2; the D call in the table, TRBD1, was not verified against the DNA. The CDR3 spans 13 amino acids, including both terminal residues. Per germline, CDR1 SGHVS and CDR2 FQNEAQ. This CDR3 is CASSLGRGGDTQY.

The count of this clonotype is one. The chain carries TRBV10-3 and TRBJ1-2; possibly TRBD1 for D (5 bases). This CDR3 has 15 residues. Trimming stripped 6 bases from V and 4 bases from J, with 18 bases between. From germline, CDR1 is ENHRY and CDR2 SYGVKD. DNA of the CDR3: TGTGCCATCAGCCTCCGGGACGGAGGGACCTATGGCTACACCTTC. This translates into CAISLRDGGTYGYTF.

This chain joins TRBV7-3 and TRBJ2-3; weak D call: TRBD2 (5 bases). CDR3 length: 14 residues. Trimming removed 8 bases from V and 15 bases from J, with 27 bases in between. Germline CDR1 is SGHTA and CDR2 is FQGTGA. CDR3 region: CASLRAASAVKHYF. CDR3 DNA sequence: TGTGCCAGCTTAAGAGCGGCAAGCGCCGTTAAACACTATTTT.

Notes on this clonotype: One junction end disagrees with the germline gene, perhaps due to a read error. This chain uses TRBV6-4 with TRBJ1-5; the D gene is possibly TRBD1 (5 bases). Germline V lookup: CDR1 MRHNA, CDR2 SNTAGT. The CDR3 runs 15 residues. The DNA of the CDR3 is TGTGCCAGCAGTGCCGGGACCAGCGGGAATCATGCCCAGCTCTTT. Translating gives CASSAGTSGNHAQLF.

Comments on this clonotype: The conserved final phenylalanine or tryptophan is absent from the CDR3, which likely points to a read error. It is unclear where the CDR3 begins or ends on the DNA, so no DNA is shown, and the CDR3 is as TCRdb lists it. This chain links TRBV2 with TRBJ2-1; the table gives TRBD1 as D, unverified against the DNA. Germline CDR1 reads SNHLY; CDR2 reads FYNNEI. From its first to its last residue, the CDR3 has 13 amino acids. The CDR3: CASSYGGTNEHFS.

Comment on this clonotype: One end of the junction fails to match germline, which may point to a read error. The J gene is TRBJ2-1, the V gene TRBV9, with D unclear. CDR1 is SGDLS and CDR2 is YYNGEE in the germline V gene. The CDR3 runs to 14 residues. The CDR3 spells CASSVGEQSTEPLF. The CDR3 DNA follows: TGTGCCAGCAGCGTAGGGGAACAGAGCACTGAGCCGCTCTTC.

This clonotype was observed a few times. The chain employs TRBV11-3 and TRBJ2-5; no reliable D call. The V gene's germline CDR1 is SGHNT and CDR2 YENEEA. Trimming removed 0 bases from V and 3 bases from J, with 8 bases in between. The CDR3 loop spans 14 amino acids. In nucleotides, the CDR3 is TGTGCCAGCAGCTTAGACCTCGAAGAAGAGACCCAGTACTTC. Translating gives CASSLDLEEETQYF.

In DNA form, the CDR3 reads TGTGCCAGCAGCTTTCAAAGAAGCGGGGGGGACGATCAGTATTTT. It is translated as CASSFQRSGGDDQYF. The chain couples TRBV7-9 to TRBJ2-3, with 10 positions matching TRBD2. The germline V gene has CDR1 SEHNR and CDR2 FQNEAQ (reference sequence). V shed 3 bases, J shed 12 bases, and the junction held 12 bases outside the gene matches. The CDR3 sequence is 15 residues long.

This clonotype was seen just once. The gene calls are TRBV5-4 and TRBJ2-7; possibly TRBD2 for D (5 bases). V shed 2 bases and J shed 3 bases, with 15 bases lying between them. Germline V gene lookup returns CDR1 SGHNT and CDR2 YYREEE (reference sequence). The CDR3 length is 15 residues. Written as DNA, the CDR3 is TGTGCCAGCAGCTTTAGTAGCGAGAACTACTACGAGCAGTACGTC. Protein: CASSFSSENYYEQYV.

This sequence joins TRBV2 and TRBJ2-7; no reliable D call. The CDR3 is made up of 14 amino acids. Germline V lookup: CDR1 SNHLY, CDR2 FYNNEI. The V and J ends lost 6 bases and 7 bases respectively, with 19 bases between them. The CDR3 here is CASSPQVVAREQYF. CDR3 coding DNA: TGTGCCAGCAGCCCCCAAGTGGTAGCTCGGGAGCAGTACTTC. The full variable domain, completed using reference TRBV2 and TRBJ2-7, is EPEVTQTPSHQVTQMGQEVILRCVPISNHLYFYWYRQILGQKVEFLVSFYNNEISEKSEIFDDQFSVERPDGSNFTLKIRSTKLEDSAMYFCASSPQVVAREQYFGPGTRLTVT.